This TCR beta chain was identified in a study of T cell responses to AZD1222 COVID-19 vaccine. Germline V gene sequence: CDR1 LGHDT, CDR2 YNNKEL (reference sequence). V shed 8 bases and J shed 4 bases, with 14 bases lying between them. The CDR3 runs to 13 residues. Repertoires were generated with immunoSEQ multiplex PCR, while TCRdb's copy carries only in-frame clones and drops some. The sample has 90,000 to 95,000 clones; approximately 87% are singletons. This clonotype was obtained from an adult who received the AZD1222 COVID-19 vaccine. The genes are TRBV3-1 (or the pseudogene TRBV3-2) and TRBJ1-1; D may be TRBD1 (5 bases). Material: peripheral blood, obtained 28 days after the second AZD1222 dose. The CDR3 here is CASSMGESTEAFF. Written as DNA, the CDR3 is TGTGCCAGCTCCATGGGGGAATCCACTGAAGCTTTCTTT.